This T cell receptor beta chain was recorded in a study of blood T cell repertoires in COVID-19. Study as a whole: Both acute and convalescent COVID-19 samples were obtained from the United States, Italy and Spain.

This table comes from immunoSEQ multiplex PCR, and its TCRdb copy is limited to in-frame clones, with some not included. The data show fewer than 350,000 clones, about nine tenths seen once. J lost 2 bases, V lost 3 bases, and 4 bases had no gene match. This CDR3 is 15 amino acids long. The germline V gene encodes CDR1 LGHDT and CDR2 YNNKEL (reference sequence). This clonotype was sampled from a woman in her twenties or thirties with COVID-19, enrolled during active disease. Sequenced input: peripheral blood. The rearrangement joins TRBV3-1 (or the pseudogene TRBV3-2) to TRBJ2-3; 8 bases align to TRBD1. For the CDR3, the DNA is TGTGCCAGCAGCCAGGGGGACAGGCTCACAGATACGCAGTATTTT. Translated: CASSQGDRLTDTQYF.